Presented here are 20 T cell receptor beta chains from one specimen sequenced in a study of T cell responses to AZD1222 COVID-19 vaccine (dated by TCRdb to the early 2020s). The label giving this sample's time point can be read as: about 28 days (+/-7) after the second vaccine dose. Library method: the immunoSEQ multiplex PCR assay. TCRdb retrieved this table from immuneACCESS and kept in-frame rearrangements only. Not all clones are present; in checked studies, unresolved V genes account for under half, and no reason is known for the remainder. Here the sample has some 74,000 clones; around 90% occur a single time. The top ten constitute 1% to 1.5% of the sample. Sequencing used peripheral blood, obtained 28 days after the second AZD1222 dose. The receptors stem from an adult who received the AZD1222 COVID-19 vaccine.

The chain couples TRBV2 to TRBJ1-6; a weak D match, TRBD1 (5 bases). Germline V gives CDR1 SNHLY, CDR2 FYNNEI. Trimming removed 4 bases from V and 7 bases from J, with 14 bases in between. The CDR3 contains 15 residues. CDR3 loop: CASSGPGLGNSPLHF. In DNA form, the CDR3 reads TGTGCCAGCAGTGGCCCAGGGCTGGGGAATTCACCCCTCCACTTT.

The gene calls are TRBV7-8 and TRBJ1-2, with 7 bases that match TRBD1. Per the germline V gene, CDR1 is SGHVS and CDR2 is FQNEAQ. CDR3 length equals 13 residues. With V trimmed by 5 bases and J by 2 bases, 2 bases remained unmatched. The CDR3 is CASSRDRNYGYTF. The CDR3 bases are TGTGCCAGCAGCCGGGACAGAAACTATGGCTACACCTTC.

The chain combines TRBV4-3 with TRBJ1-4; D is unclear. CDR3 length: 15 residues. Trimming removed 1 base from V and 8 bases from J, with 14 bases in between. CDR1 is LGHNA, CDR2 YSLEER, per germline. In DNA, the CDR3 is TGCGCCAGCAGCCAAGCCGCGGGCAGTAAAGAAAAACTGTTTTTT. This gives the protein CASSQAAGSKEKLFF.

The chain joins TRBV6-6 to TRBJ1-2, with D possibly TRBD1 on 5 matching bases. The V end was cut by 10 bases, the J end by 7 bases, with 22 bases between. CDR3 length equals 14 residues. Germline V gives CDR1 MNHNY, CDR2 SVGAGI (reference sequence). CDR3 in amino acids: CATFPGGTGGGYTF. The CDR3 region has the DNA TGTGCCACCTTCCCCGGAGGGACCGGGGGTGGCTACACCTTC.

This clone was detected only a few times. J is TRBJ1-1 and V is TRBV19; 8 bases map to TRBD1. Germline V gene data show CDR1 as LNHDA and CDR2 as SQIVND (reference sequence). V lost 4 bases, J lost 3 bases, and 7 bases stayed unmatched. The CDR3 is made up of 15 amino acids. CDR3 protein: CASSNQGARYTEAFF. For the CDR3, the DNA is TGTGCCAGTAGTAACCAGGGGGCGCGGTACACTGAAGCTTTCTTT.

CDR3 nucleotide sequence: TGTGCCAGCACCGGGACAGGGGTGTTTCGAAATGAAAAACTGTTTTTT. Its translation: CASTGTGVFRNEKLFF. This rearrangement joins TRBV2 to TRBJ1-4, with 10 bases matching TRBD1. The CDR3 length is 16 residues. Germline trimming cut 7 bases from V and 5 bases from J; bases unmatched to any gene: 10. CDR1 is SNHLY and CDR2 is FYNNEI in the germline V gene.

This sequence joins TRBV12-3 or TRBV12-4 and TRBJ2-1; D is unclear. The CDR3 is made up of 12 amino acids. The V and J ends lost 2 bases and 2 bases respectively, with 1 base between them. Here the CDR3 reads CASSLTYNEQFF. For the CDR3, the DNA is TGTGCCAGCAGTTTAACCTACAATGAGCAGTTCTTC.

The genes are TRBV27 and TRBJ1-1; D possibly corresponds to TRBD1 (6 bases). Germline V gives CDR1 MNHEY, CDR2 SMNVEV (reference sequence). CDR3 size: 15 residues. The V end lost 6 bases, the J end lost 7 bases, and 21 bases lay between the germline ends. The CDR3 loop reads CASSFLGGGQVEAFF. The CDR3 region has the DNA TGTGCCAGCAGCTTTTTGGGTGGGGGGCAAGTTGAAGCTTTCTTT.

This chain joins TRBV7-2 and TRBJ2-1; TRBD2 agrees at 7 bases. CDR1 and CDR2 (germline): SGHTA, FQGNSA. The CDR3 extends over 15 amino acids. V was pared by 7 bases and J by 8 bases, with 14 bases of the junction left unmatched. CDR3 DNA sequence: TGTGCCAGCACCTCCCGATCCGGGACTAACGATGAGCAGTTCTTC. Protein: CASTSRSGTNDEQFF.

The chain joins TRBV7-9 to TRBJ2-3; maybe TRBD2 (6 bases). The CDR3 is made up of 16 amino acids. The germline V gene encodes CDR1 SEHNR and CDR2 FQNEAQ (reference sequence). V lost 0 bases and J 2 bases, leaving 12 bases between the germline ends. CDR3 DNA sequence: TGTGCCAGCAGCTTAGCTCTCTCGGGAGCCACAGATACGCAGTATTTT. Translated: CASSLALSGATDTQYF.

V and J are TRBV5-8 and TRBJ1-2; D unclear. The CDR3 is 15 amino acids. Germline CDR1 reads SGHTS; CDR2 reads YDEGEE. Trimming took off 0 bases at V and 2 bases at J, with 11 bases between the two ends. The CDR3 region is CASSLGEGRNYGYTF. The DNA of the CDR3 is TGTGCCAGCAGCTTGGGCGAGGGAAGAAACTATGGCTACACCTTC.

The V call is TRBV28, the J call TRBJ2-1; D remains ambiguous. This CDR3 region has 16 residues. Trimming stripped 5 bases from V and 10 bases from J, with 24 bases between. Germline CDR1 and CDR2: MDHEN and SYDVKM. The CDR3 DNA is TGTGCCAGCAGTGGCGCCGGGTCCACGCGAATCAGGGAGCAGTTCTTC. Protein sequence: CASSGAGSTRIREQFF. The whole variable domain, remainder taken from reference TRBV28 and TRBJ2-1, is DVKVTQSSRYLVKRTGEKVFLECVQDMDHENMFWYRQDPGLGLRLIYFSYDVKMKEKGDIPEGYSVSREKKERFSLILESASTNQTSMYLCASSGAGSTRIREQFFGPGTRLTVL.

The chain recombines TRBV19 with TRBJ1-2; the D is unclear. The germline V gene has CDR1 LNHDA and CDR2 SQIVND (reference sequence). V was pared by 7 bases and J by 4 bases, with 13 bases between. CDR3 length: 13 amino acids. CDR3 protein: CASTLGVGYGYTF. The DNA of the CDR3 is TGTGCCAGTACTCTTGGGGTGGGCTATGGCTACACCTTC.

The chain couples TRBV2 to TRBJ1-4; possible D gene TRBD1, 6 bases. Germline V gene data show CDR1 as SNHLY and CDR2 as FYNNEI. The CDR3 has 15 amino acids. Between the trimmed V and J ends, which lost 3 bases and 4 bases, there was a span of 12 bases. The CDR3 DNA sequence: TGTGCCAGCAGTGATCGGACAGTGATTAATGAAAAACTGTTTTTT. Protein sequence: CASSDRTVINEKLFF.

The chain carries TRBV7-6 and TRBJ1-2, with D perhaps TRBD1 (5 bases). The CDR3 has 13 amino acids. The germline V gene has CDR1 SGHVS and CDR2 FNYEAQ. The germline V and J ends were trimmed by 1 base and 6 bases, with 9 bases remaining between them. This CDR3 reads CASSLESGHGYTF. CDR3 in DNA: TGTGCCAGCAGCTTAGAGTCAGGGCATGGCTACACCTTC.

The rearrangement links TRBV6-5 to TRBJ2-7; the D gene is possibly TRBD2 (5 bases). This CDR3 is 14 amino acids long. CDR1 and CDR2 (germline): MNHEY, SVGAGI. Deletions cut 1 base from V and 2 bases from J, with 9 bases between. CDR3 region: CASSYLTTTYEQYF. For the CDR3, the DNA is TGTGCCAGCAGTTACTTGACTACCACCTACGAGCAGTACTTC.

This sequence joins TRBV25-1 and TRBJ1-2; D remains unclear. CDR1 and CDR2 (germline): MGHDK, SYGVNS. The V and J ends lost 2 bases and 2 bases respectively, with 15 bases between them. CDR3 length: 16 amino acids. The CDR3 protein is CASSEGLGNPNYGYTF. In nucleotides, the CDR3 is TGTGCCAGCAGTGAAGGCCTGGGAAACCCAAACTATGGCTACACCTTC.

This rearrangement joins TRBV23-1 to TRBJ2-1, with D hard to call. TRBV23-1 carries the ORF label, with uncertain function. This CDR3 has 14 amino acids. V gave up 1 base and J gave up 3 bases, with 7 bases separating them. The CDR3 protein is CASSQFFGYNEQFF. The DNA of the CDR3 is TGCGCCAGCAGTCAATTTTTTGGCTACAATGAGCAGTTCTTC.

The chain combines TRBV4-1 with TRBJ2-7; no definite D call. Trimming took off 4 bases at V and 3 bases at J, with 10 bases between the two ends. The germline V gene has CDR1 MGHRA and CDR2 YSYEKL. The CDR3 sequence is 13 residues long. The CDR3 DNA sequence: TGCGCCAGCAGCCTTGGAAACTTCTACGAGCAGTACTTC. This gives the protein CASSLGNFYEQYF.

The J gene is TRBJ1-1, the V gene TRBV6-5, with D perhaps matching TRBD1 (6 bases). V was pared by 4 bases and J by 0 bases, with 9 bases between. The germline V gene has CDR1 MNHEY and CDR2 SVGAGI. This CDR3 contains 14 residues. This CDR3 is CASSWDTMNTEAFF. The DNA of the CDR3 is TGTGCCAGCAGTTGGGACACCATGAACACTGAAGCTTTCTTT.